The count of the clone carrying this TCR beta chain is one. Its antigen is unknown. The source of the sample is a study of T cell responses to AZD1222 COVID-19 vaccine. General study findings and limits: The breadth and depth of Spike-specific TCRs increased once two AZD1222 doses had been given. The span of vaccine-associated CD4 TCRs extended across spike, with dominance at 160-218 and 743-854. Most donors were white British, females outnumbered males, and clonal diversity was possibly underestimated. Reportedly, nearly half of unique spike TCRs recognized epitopes outside B.1.351/B.1.1.7 mutations.

The V end was cut by 0 bases, the J end by 0 bases, with 2 bases between. Germline V gives CDR1 LGHDT, CDR2 YNNKEL (reference sequence). This CDR3 has 13 amino acids. Some clones are missing from TCRdb's copy, which holds only in-frame ones; the method was immunoSEQ multiplex PCR. Among 150,000 to 170,000 clones listed, around 90% were seen once. The V and J genes are TRBV3-1 (or the pseudogene TRBV3-2) and TRBJ1-1; D unresolved. This receptor was obtained from an adult in good health. Source: peripheral blood, taken on day 0 of AZD1222 vaccination. CDR3 in amino acids: CASSQELNTEAFF. The CDR3 bases are TGTGCCAGCAGCCAAGAGCTGAACACTGAAGCTTTCTTT.